This record looks at one T cell receptor (beta chain) sequence and its context. The same CDR3 can be traced to other DNA sequences in this sample. This sample is part of a study of blood T cell repertoires in COVID-19. CDR1 is SNHLY and CDR2 is FYNNEI in the germline V gene. This CDR3 contains 15 residues. Trimming took off 4 bases at V and 0 bases at J, with 7 bases between the two ends. In the original analysis: Reference gene primer amplification yielded estimated nucleated cell counts. Method: immunoSEQ multiplex PCR; TCRdb's copy keeps in-frame clones and lacks some. Clone size and the V and J calls come from that table; the DNA yielded D and trimming. The top ten hold 15% to 20% of the sample, which has around 190,000 clones, about 88% seen once.

The sequencing input was peripheral blood. This TCR derives from a man between 50 and 59 years old with COVID-19, enrolled during active disease. The J gene is TRBJ1-6, the V gene TRBV2; no definite D call. This chain's CDR3 is CASSGGSSYNSPLHF. In nucleotides, the CDR3 is TGTGCCAGCAGTGGAGGCAGCTCCTATAATTCACCCCTCCACTTT.